The rows below give T cell receptor beta chains drawn from one sample of a study of CD8 T cells in ankylosing spondylitis. TCRdb reprocessed the 5' RACE reads via MiXCR and lists one record per CDR3 protein. The sample shows 150,000 to 200,000 distinct CDR3 sequences, about 20% of them seen only once. The sequencing sample was made of blood, either unsorted or a sorted T cell fraction (not recorded which). These receptors were taken from a male donor aged 10-35 years with ankylosing spondylitis or in good health (not recorded which). Each CDR3 is given with its conserved first and last residue. The D gene is left open where the match is weak. Size is omitted from some rows. Given values are once, few, many or a class for expanded clones.

V	size	J	D	DNA	CDR3
TRBV7-2	many	TRBJ1-5	-	TGTGCCAGCAGCTTACGATCGGGGAGCAATCAGCCCCAGCATTTT	CASSLRSGSNQPQHF
TRBV7-2	-	TRBJ2-7	-	TGTGCCAGCAGCCCTTCTAGGCCCTCTTTCTCCGAGCAGTACTTC	CASSPSRPSFSEQYF
TRBV29-1	many	TRBJ2-1	TRBD1	TGCAGCGTTGGAGGGGGCGCCTACAATGAGCAGTTCTTC	CSVGGGAYNEQFF
TRBV12-3/TRBV12-4	many	TRBJ1-2	TRBD1	TGTGCCAGCAGCTTGACAGGGTATGGCTACACCTTC	CASSLTGYGYTF
TRBV20-1	many	TRBJ1-1	-	TGCAGTGCTAGAGTTGGGGGGAACACTGAAGCTTTCTTT	CSARVGGNTEAFF
TRBV30	many	TRBJ2-1	TRBD2	TGTGCCTGGAGTGGGGGACTAGATGTTGAGCAGTTCTTC	CAWSGGLDVEQFF
TRBV29-1	many	TRBJ2-3	-	TGCAGCGTTGAAACCCCGGCAGATACGCAGTATTTT	CSVETPADTQYF
TRBV4-1	many	TRBJ1-1	-	TGCGCCAGCAGCCAATCCCCTGACAGGCTCACTGAAGCTTTCTTT	CASSQSPDRLTEAFF
TRBV27	-	TRBJ1-6	-	TGTGCCAGCAGTTTACTCGGGAAGAGCTCCTATAATTCACCCCTCCACTTT	CASSLLGKSSYNSPLHF
TRBV2	many	TRBJ2-4	TRBD1	TGTGCCAGCAGTGAAAAGACAGGGCAGGACATTCAGTACTTC	CASSEKTGQDIQYF
TRBV27	-	TRBJ2-1	-	TGTGCCAGCAGATTAGGCCTAGTTTCCTACAATGAGCAGTTCTTC	CASRLGLVSYNEQFF
TRBV20-1	-	TRBJ2-3	-	TGCAGTGCTAGCGCGGGGACGTCAATTGTCGATACGCAGTATTTT	CSASAGTSIVDTQYF
TRBV4-2	many	TRBJ2-2	-	TGTGCCAGCAGCCAAGTCAGAGACAGGGAGCTGTTTTTT	CASSQVRDRELFF
TRBV20-1	-	TRBJ1-2	-	TGCAGTGCAGCGGAGCAGGCTGGCTACACCTTC	CSAAEQAGYTF
TRBV6-5	-	TRBJ2-2	-	TGTGCCAGCAGCGAACCGGGACTCTTGGCCGGGGAGCTGTTTTTT	CASSEPGLLAGELFF
TRBV14	-	TRBJ2-3	-	TGTGCCAGCAGCCCCCTGGGCGGGGCAGATACGCAGTATTTT	CASSPLGGADTQYF
TRBV10-2	-	TRBJ2-7	-	TGCGCCAGCGTCCGGGCGGAGGGGCCCTACGGGGGTAGCTCCTACGAGCAGTACTTC	CASVRAEGPYGGSSYEQYF
TRBV10-3	many	TRBJ2-3	TRBD2	TGTGCCATCAGGGGACTAGCGGAGGGCCCAGATACGCAGTATTTT	CAIRGLAEGPDTQYF
TRBV20-1	many	TRBJ2-3	-	TGCAGTAATAGGGGCGGCACAGATACGCAGTATTTT	CSNRGGTDTQYF
TRBV20-1	many	TRBJ2-5	-	TGCAGTGCTAGAGATTACAGGCGAGAGACCCAGTACTTC	CSARDYRRETQYF
TRBV15	many	TRBJ2-2	TRBD1	TGTGCCACCAGCAGTAGACAGGGGTCCGGGGAGCTGTTTTTT	CATSSRQGSGELFF
TRBV29-1	-	TRBJ2-2	-	TGCAGCGCCGGAGGGGGACACACCGGGGAGCTGTTTTTT	CSAGGGHTGELFF
TRBV19	-	TRBJ2-7	-	TGTGCCAGTAGTATGGGGAGCTCCTACGAGCAGTACTTC	CASSMGSSYEQYF
TRBV3-1	many	TRBJ2-1	TRBD2	TGTGCCAGCAGCCAAGGTCTAGCGGGAGTCCATGAGCAGTTCTTC	CASSQGLAGVHEQFF
TRBV20-1	few	TRBJ2-5	-	TGCAGTGCTCACTCTAGGGAAATACCAGAAGAGACCCAGTACTTC	CSAHSREIPEETQYF
TRBV7-9	many	TRBJ1-3	-	TGTGCCAGCAGCGGCCGGGACCGAGGAAACACCATATATTTT	CASSGRDRGNTIYF
TRBV20-1	many	TRBJ2-3	-	TGCAGTGCTAGAGATCTATTTTCGGGCAGACCTACTTCCACAGATACGCAGTATTTT	CSARDLFSGRPTSTDTQYF
TRBV20-1	-	TRBJ2-7	TRBD2	TGCAGTGCTACGACTAGCGGGGGGTTGTACGAGCAGTACTTC	CSATTSGGLYEQYF
TRBV29-1	-	TRBJ2-1	TRBD2	TGCAGCGTTGATGCTAGCGGGCAATACAATGAGCAGTTCTTC	CSVDASGQYNEQFF
TRBV12-3/TRBV12-4	many	TRBJ1-5	-	TGTGCCAGCAGCCCAGGACGGACCAATCAGCCCCAGCATTTT	CASSPGRTNQPQHF
TRBV10-3	many	TRBJ1-4	TRBD1	TGTGCCAGGATGGACAGGGCAGAAAAACTGTTTTTT	CARMDRAEKLFF
TRBV11-2	-	TRBJ2-5	TRBD1	TGTGCCAGCAGCTTAGCGTTCGGCGGACAGGACCTCGGGGCCCAGTACTTC	CASSLAFGGQDLGAQYF
TRBV7-9	many	TRBJ2-7	TRBD2	TGTGCCAGCAGCTTGACTAGCGGGCCGACCTACGAGCAGTACTTC	CASSLTSGPTYEQYF
TRBV29-1	-	TRBJ2-1	TRBD1	TGCAGCGTTCCGAACAGGGGCTCCTCAAATGAGCAGTTCTTC	CSVPNRGSSNEQFF
TRBV12-3/TRBV12-4	many	TRBJ2-2	-	TGTGCCAGCAGTCATGTCGGGGAGCTGTTTTTT	CASSHVGELFF
TRBV9	many	TRBJ2-3	-	TGTGCCAGCAGCGTAGGAGGGCCTAGCACAGATACGCAGTATTTT	CASSVGGPSTDTQYF
TRBV20-1	many	TRBJ2-7	TRBD2	TGCAGTGCTAGAGCATCCCCGGGACTAGCGGAGGAGCAGTACTTC	CSARASPGLAEEQYF
TRBV10-3	many	TRBJ2-7	TRBD2	TGTGCCATCAGTGAGAGGCTAGCGGGAGGTCCCTTGTTTTACGAGCAGTACTTC	CAISERLAGGPLFYEQYF
TRBV5-1	many	TRBJ2-7	TRBD2	TGCGCCAGCAGCCACGGGAGGGCGGACTCCTACGAGCAGTACTTC	CASSHGRADSYEQYF
TRBV5-1	-	TRBJ2-1	-	TGCGCCAGCAGCTTTTTCCGTTACAATGAGCAGTTCTTC	CASSFFRYNEQFF
TRBV7-2	many	TRBJ2-1	TRBD2	TGTGCCAGCAGCTCAGCGTCGAGAGGCGGGGGTGAGCAGTTCTTC	CASSSASRGGGEQFF
TRBV12-3/TRBV12-4	many	TRBJ1-5	-	TGTGCCAGCAGTTTAGCGTGGGGCACCCAGCCCCAGCATTTT	CASSLAWGTQPQHF
TRBV20-1	-	TRBJ2-5	TRBD1	TGCAGTGCGTCCGGGACAGTCCAAGAGACCCAGTACTTC	CSASGTVQETQYF
TRBV12-3/TRBV12-4	many	TRBJ2-1	-	TGTGCCAGCAGCCGGGGACTTATGGATGCGAGAGAAGGCTACAATGAGCAGTTCTTC	CASSRGLMDAREGYNEQFF
TRBV20-1	-	TRBJ2-7	-	TGCAGTGCTAGAGATCAAGTGGTCGGACGGTCGAGCTACGAGCAGTACTTC	CSARDQVVGRSSYEQYF
TRBV7-6	-	TRBJ2-2	TRBD2	TGTGCCAGCAGCAAGACTAGCGCACCGAACACCGGGGAGCTGTTTTTT	CASSKTSAPNTGELFF
TRBV27	many	TRBJ1-2	-	TGTGCCAGCAGTTTTATGGCAGGGTACTATGGCTACACCTTC	CASSFMAGYYGYTF
TRBV11-2	many	TRBJ2-2	-	TGTGCCAGCAGTCAACTAGTGCTGAACACCGGGGAGCTGTTTTTT	CASSQLVLNTGELFF
TRBV20-1	-	TRBJ2-5	-	TGCAGTGCTAAGAGAGAGACCCAGTACTTC	CSAKRETQYF
TRBV24-1	many	TRBJ2-2	-	TGTGCCACCTCCTTCAGGGCGCCTGACGGGGAGCTGTTTTTT	CATSFRAPDGELFF
TRBV27	-	TRBJ2-3	-	TGTGCCAGCAGTTTGTCCCTTACCGAACTCACAGATACGCAGTATTTT	CASSLSLTELTDTQYF
TRBV5-1	many	TRBJ2-7	-	TGCGCCAGCAGCTTGTCGGGTGGCTACGAGCAGTACTTC	CASSLSGGYEQYF
TRBV20-1	-	TRBJ1-1	TRBD1	TGCAGTGCTAGGGACAGGGGCAGGAACACTGAAGCTTTCTTT	CSARDRGRNTEAFF
TRBV18	many	TRBJ2-1	-	TGTGCCAGCTCACCCTCACTAGGCAATGAGCAGTTCTTC	CASSPSLGNEQFF